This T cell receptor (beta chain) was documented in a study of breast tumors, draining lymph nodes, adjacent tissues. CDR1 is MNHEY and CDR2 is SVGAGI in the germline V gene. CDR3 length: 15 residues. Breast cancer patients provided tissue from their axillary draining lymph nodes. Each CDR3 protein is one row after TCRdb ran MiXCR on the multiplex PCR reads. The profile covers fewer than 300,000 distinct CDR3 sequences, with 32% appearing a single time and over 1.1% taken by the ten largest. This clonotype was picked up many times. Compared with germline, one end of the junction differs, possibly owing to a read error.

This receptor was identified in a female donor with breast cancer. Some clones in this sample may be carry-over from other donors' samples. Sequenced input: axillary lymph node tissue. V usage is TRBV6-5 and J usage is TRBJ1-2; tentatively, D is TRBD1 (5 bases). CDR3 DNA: TGTGCCAGCAGTCACTCGTGGGGCTTCAACTATGGCTACACCTTC. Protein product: CASSHSWGFNYGYTF.